A selection of T cell receptor beta chains follows, all from one sample in a study of blood T cell repertoires in COVID-19. Assay: immunoSEQ multiplex PCR; the TCRdb copy retains only in-frame clones and omits some. The sample has approximately 230,000 clones, approximately 90% seen once; the top ten hold about 2.1%. The sample comprised peripheral blood. The receptors originated from a woman aged 35 to 49 who had recovered from COVID-19. CDR3s leave out the opening cysteine and the closing phenylalanine or tryptophan. The D gene is left open where the match is weak.

j_call: TRBJ2-2; v_call: TRBV7-2; d_call: -; cdr3_aa: ASSLFSQGNTGELF
j_call: TRBJ2-6; v_call: TRBV5-4; d_call: TRBD1; cdr3_aa: ASSTGTGTGANVLT
j_call: TRBJ1-2; v_call: TRBV28; d_call: TRBD1; cdr3_aa: ASSLGDRGYGYT
j_call: TRBJ2-1; v_call: TRBV19; d_call: TRBD2; cdr3_aa: ASSRDYRNEQF
j_call: TRBJ2-7; v_call: TRBV5-6; d_call: TRBD1; cdr3_aa: ASSWTGLPYEQY
j_call: TRBJ1-1; v_call: TRBV7-3; d_call: -; cdr3_aa: ASSPSTGDTEAF
j_call: TRBJ1-2; v_call: TRBV19; d_call: TRBD1; cdr3_aa: ASRRQGVYGYT
j_call: TRBJ2-5; v_call: TRBV24-1; d_call: TRBD2; cdr3_aa: ATSDSLGLAGKETQY
j_call: TRBJ2-5; v_call: TRBV11-2; d_call: -; cdr3_aa: ASSSRVPTETQY
j_call: TRBJ2-1; v_call: TRBV6-2/TRBV6-3; d_call: TRBD1; cdr3_aa: ASSYSRTGNNEQF
j_call: TRBJ2-3; v_call: TRBV12-3/TRBV12-4; d_call: -; cdr3_aa: ASSLFTDTQY
j_call: TRBJ1-3; v_call: TRBV7-9; d_call: -; cdr3_aa: ASSLGLGTRNTIY
j_call: TRBJ1-2; v_call: TRBV14; d_call: TRBD1; cdr3_aa: ASSHTRTGKS
j_call: TRBJ2-3; v_call: TRBV30; d_call: TRBD2; cdr3_aa: AWSLAGFSTDTQY
j_call: TRBJ2-7; v_call: TRBV7-2; d_call: TRBD2; cdr3_aa: ASSASSGSPYEQY
j_call: TRBJ2-5; v_call: TRBV20-1; d_call: TRBD2; cdr3_aa: SASGLVEETQY
j_call: TRBJ2-1; v_call: TRBV5-1; d_call: -; cdr3_aa: ASRAPTSYNEQF
j_call: TRBJ1-2; v_call: TRBV7-9; d_call: TRBD1; cdr3_aa: ASSLAQGAYRGYT
j_call: TRBJ2-7; v_call: TRBV24-1; d_call: -; cdr3_aa: ATSNGGLTYEQY
j_call: TRBJ2-6; v_call: TRBV28; d_call: TRBD1; cdr3_aa: ASRGQGGSGANVLT